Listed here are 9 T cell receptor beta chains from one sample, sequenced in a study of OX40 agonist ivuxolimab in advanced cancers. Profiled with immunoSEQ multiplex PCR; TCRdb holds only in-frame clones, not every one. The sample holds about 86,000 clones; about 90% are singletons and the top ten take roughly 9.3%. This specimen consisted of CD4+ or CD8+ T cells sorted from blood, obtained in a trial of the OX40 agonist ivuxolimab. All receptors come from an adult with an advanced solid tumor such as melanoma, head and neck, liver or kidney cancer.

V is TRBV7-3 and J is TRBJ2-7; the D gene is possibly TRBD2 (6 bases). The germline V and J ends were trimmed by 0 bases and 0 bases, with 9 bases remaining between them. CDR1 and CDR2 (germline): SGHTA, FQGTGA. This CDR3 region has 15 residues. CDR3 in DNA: TGTGCCAGCAGCTTAACCGGGACTGCCTCCTACGAGCAGTACTTC. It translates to CASSLTGTASYEQYF.

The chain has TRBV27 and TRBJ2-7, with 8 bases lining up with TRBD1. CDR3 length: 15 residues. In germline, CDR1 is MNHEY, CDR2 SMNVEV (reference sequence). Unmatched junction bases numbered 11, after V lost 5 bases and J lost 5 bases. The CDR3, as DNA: TGTGCCAGCAGTCTCACCCCGACAGGGGCCCACGAGCAGTACTTC. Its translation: CASSLTPTGAHEQYF.

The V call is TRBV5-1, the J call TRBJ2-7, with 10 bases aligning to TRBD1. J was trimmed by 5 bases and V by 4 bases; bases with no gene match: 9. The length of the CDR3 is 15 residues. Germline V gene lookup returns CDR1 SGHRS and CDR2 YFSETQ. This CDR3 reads CASSNRDRGFHEQYF. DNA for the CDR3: TGCGCCAGCAGCAACCGGGACAGGGGTTTCCACGAGCAGTACTTC. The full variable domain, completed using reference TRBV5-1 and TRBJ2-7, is KAGVTQTPRYLIKTRGQQVTLSCSPISGHRSVSWYQQTPGQGLQFLFEYFSETQRNKGNFPGRFSGRQFSNSRSEMNVSTLELGDSALYLCASSNRDRGFHEQYFGPGTRLTVT.

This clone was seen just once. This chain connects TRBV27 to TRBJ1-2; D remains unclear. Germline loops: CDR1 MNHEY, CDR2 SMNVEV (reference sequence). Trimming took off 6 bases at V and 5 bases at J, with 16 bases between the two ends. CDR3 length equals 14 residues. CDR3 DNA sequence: TGTGCCAGCAGCCCCGGATCTAGATCATATGGCTACACCTTC. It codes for CASSPGSRSYGYTF.

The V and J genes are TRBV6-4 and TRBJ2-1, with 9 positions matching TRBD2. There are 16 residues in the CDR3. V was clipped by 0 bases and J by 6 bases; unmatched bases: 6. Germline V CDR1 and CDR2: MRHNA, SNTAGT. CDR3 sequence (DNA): TGTGCCAGCAGTGACTCTAGCGGGAGTGAAAGCAATGAGCAGTTCTTC. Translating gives CASSDSSGSESNEQFF.

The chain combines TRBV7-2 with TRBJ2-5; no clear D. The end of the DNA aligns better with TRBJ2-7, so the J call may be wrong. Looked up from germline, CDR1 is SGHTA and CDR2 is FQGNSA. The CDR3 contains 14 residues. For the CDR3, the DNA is TGTGCCAGCAGCTTAACCGGAAGCCCCTACGAGCAGTACTTC. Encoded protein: CASSLTGSPYEQYF.

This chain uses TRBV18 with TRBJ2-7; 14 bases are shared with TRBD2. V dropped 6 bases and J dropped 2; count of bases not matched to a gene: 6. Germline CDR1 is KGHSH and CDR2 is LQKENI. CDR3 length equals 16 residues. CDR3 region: CASSPPGLAGAYEQYF. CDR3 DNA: TGTGCCAGCTCGCCTCCGGGACTAGCGGGGGCCTACGAGCAGTACTTC.

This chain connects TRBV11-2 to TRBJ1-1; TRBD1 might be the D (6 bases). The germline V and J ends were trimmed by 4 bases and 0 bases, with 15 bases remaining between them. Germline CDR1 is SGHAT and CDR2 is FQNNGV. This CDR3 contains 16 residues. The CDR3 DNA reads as TGTGCCAGCAGCTCAATTTCGTACAGGGTGAACACTGAAGCTTTCTTT. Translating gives CASSSISYRVNTEAFF.

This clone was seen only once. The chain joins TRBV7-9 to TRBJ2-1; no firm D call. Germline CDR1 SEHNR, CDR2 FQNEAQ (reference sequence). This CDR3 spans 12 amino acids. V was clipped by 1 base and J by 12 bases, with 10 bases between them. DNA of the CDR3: TGTGCCAGCAGCTTAGGTTTGGTGGGGCAGTTCTTC. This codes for CASSLGLVGQFF.